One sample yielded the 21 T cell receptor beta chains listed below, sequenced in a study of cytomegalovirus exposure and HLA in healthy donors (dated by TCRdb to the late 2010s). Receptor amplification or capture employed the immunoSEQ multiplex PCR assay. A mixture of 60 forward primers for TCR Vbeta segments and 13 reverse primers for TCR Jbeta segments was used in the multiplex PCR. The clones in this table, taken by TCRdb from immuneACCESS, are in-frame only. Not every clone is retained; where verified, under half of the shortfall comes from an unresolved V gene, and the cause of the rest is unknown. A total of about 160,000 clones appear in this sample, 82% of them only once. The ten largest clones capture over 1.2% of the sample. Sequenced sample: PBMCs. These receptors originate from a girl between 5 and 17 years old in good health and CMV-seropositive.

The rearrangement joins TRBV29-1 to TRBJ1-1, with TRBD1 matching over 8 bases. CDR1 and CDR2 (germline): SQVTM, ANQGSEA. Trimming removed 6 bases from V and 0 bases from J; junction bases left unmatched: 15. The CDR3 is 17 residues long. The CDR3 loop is CSVPHTGTGSMNTEAFF. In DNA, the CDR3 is TGCAGCGTACCCCACACCGGGACAGGAAGCATGAACACTGAAGCTTTCTTT.

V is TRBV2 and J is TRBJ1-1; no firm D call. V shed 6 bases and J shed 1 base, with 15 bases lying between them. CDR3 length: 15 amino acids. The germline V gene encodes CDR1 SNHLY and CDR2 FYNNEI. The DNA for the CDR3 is TGTGCCAGCAGATCATTCGACACTGAGAACACTGAAGCTTTCTTT. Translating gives CASRSFDTENTEAFF.

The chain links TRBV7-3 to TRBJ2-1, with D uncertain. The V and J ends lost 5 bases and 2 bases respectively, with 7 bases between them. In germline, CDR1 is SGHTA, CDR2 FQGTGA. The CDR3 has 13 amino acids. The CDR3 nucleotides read TGTGCCAGCAGCGTAGACACCTACAATGAGCAGTTCTTC. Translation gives CASSVDTYNEQFF.

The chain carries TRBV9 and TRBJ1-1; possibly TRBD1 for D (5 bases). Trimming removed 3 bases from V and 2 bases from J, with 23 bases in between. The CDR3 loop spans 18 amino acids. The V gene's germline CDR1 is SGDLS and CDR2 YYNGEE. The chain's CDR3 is CASSAGWDPGRINTEAFF. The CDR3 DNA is TGTGCCAGCAGCGCGGGTTGGGATCCAGGGCGTATAAACACTGAAGCTTTCTTT.

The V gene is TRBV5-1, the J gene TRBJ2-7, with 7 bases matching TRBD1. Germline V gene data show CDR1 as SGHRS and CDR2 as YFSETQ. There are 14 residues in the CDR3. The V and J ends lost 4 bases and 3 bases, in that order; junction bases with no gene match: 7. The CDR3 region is CASSDREADYEQYF. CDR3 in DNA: TGCGCCAGCAGCGACAGGGAAGCGGACTACGAGCAGTACTTC.

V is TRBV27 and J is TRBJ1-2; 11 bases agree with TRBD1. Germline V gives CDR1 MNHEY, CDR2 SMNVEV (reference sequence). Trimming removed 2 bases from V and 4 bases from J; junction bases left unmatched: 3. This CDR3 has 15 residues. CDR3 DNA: TGTGCCAGCAGTTTAACCGGGACAGGGGGCTATGGCTACACCTTC. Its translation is CASSLTGTGGYGYTF.

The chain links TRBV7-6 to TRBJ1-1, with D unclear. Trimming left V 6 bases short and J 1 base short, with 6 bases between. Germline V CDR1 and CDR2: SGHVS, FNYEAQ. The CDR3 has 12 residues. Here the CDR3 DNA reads TGTGCCAGCAGTGACAAGAACACTGAAGCTTTCTTT. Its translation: CASSDKNTEAFF.

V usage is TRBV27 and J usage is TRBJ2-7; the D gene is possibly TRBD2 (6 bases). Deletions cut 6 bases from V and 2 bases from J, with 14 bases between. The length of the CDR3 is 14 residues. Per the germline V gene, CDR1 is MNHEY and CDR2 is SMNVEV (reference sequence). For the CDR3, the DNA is TGTGCCAGCAGACCGATCCGACTAGCCTACGAGCAGTACTTC. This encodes CASRPIRLAYEQYF.

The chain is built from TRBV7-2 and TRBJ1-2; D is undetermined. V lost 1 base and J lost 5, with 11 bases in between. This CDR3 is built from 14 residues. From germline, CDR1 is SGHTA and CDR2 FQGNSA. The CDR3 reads CASSLGGSKYGYTF. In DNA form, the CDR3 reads TGTGCCAGCAGCTTAGGAGGCAGCAAGTATGGCTACACCTTC.

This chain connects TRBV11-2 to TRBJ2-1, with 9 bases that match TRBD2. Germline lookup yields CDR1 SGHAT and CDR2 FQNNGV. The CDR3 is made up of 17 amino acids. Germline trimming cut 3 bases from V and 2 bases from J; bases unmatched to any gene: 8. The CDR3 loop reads CASSFAGGHITYNEQFF. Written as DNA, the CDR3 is TGTGCCAGCAGCTTTGCGGGAGGGCACATCACCTACAATGAGCAGTTCTTC.

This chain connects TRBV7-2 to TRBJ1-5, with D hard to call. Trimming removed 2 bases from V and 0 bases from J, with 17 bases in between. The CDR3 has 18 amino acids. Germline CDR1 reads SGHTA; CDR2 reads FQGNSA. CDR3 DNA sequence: TGTGCCAGCAGCTTATTGTACAGCTCCGCTTATAGCAATCAGCCCCAGCATTTT. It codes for CASSLLYSSAYSNQPQHF.

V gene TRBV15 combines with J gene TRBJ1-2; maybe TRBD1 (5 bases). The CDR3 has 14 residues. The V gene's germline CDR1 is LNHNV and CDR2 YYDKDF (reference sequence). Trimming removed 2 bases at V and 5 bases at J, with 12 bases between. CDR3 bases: TGTGCCACCAGCAGACTAGGGGAAAGATATGGCTACACCTTC. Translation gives CATSRLGERYGYTF.

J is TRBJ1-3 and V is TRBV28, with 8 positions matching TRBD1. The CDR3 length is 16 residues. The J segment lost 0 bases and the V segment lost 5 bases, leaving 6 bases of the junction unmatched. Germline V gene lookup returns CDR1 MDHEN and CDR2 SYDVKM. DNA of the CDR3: TGTGCCAGCAGTCCCCGGGACAGGTACTCTGGAAACACCATATATTTT. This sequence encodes CASSPRDRYSGNTIYF.

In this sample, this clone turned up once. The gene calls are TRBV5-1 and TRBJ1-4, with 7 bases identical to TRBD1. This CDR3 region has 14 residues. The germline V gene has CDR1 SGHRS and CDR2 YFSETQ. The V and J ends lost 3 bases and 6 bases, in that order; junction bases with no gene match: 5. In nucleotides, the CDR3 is TGCGCCAGCAGCTCCGCAGGGGGGTATGAAAAACTGTTTTTT. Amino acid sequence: CASSSAGGYEKLFF. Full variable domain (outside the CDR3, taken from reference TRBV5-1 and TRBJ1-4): KAGVTQTPRYLIKTRGQQVTLSCSPISGHRSVSWYQQTPGQGLQFLFEYFSETQRNKGNFPGRFSGRQFSNSRSEMNVSTLELGDSALYLCASSSAGGYEKLFFGSGTQLSVL.

CDR3 loop: CASSGGTSEGNEQFF. The CDR3 bases are TGTGCCAGCAGCGGTGGGACTAGCGAGGGAAATGAGCAGTTCTTC. This chain uses TRBV7-3 with TRBJ2-1; 10 bases are shared with TRBD2. V trimming: 5 bases; J trimming: 7 bases; junction bases outside the gene matches: 8. Germline-derived CDR1 and CDR2 are SGHTA and FQGTGA. The CDR3 spans 15 residues.

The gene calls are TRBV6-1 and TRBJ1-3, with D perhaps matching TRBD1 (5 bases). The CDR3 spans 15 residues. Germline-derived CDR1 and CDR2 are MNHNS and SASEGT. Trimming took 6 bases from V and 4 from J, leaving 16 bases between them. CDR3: CASREDTYRGNTIYF. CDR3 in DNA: TGTGCCAGCAGAGAGGATACATACAGGGGAAACACCATATATTTT.

CDR3: CASSLGQGKFTYEQYF. CDR3 bases: TGTGCCAGCAGCCTCGGACAGGGGAAGTTCACCTACGAGCAGTACTTC. The chain employs TRBV13 and TRBJ2-7, with TRBD1 identical over 9 bases. Looked up from germline, CDR1 is PRHDT and CDR2 is FYEKMQ (reference sequence). The CDR3 runs to 16 residues. Trimming cost V 5 bases and J 2 bases; bases outside gene matches: 10.

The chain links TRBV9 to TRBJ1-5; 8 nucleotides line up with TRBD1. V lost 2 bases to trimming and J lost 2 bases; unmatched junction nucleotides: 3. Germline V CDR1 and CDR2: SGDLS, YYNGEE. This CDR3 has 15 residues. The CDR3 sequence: CASSVGQGRNQPQHF. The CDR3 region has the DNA TGTGCCAGCAGCGTCGGACAGGGTCGCAATCAGCCCCAGCATTTT.

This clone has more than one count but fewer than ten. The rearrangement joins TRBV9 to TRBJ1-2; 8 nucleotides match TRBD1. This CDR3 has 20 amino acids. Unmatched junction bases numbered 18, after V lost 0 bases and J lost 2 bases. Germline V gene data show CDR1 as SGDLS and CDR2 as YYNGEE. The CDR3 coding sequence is TGTGCCAGCAGCGTAGCTGCAGGGGGCGAAGACTTTTCTAAAAACTATGGCTACACCTTC. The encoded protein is CASSVAAGGEDFSKNYGYTF.

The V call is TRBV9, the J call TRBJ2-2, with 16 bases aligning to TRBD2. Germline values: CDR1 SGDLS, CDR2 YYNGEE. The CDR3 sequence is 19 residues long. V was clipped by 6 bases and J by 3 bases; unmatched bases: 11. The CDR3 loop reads CASNRNPGLAGGDTGELFF. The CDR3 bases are TGTGCCAGCAACCGCAACCCGGGACTAGCGGGAGGGGACACCGGGGAGCTGTTTTTT.

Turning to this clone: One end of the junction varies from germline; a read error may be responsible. CDR3 sequence: CVSSVGIAGTSYEQYF. The CDR3 nucleotides are TGTGTCAGCAGTGTAGGGATAGCCGGTACCTCCTACGAGCAGTACTTC. The chain has TRBV9 and TRBJ2-7; no clear D. The CDR3 consists of 16 residues. Germline V gene sequence: CDR1 SGDLS, CDR2 YYNGEE.